A single sample gave rise to the 12 T cell receptor beta chains below, sequenced in a study of cytomegalovirus exposure and HLA in healthy donors. 60 Vbeta and 13 Jbeta primers were used in PCR. Some clones are missing from TCRdb's copy, which holds only in-frame ones; the method was immunoSEQ multiplex PCR. This sample has some 110,000 clones; approximately 70% occur once, and the top ten carry around 4.8%. The sequenced sample consisted of PBMCs. Receptors originate from a man between 60 and 70 years old in good health and CMV-seropositive.

The chain carries TRBV30 and TRBJ2-5, with TRBD2 as a possible D gene (6 bases). V was clipped by 0 bases and J by 0 bases, with 11 bases between them. CDR3 length: 15 residues. Germline assignment: CDR1 GTSNPN and CDR2 SVGIG (reference sequence). The CDR3 DNA follows: TGTGCCTGGAGTGTGGGAGGAGTGTACCAAGAGACCCAGTACTTC. Translating it yields CAWSVGGVYQETQYF.

The table lists this clone with a few counts. V and J are TRBV7-3 and TRBJ2-7, with a tentative D call TRBD1 (6 bases). Deletions cut 1 base from V and 0 bases from J, with 13 bases between. The CDR3 is 16 amino acids. Per the germline V gene, CDR1 is SGHTA and CDR2 is FQGTGA. CDR3 sequence reads: CASSLIGGTSSYEQYF. DNA of the CDR3: TGTGCCAGCAGCTTAATAGGGGGAACCAGCTCCTACGAGCAGTACTTC.

This clone showed up just once. The J gene is TRBJ1-2, the V gene TRBV10-3; TRBD1 matches at 7 bases. Looked up from germline, CDR1 is ENHRY and CDR2 is SYGVKD. The CDR3 length is 10 residues. Trimming at V came to 10 bases and at J to 7 bases, leaving 3 bases not matched to a gene. The CDR3 nucleotides are TGTGCCAGCGGACAGGCTGGCTACACCTTC. It is translated as CASGQAGYTF.

The chain links TRBV2 to TRBJ2-2, with D perhaps TRBD2 (5 bases). Deletions cut 7 bases from V and 3 bases from J, with 12 bases between. CDR3 length: 14 residues. Germline lookup yields CDR1 SNHLY and CDR2 FYNNEI. The CDR3 bases are TGTGCCAGCATTGCCAGGACTTACACCGGGGAGCTGTTTTTT. Protein: CASIARTYTGELFF.

V and J are TRBV5-1 and TRBJ2-2; 8 nucleotides agree with TRBD2. V was clipped by 2 bases and J by 2 bases; unmatched bases: 2. CDR1 and CDR2 from the germline V gene are SGHRS and YFSETQ. CDR3 length: 15 amino acids. The CDR3 DNA sequence: TGCGCCAGCAGCTTCGGGACTAGTAACACCGGGGAGCTGTTTTTT. Protein sequence: CASSFGTSNTGELFF.

The rearrangement uses TRBV5-1 and TRBJ1-1; no reliable D call. Trimming shortened V by 1 base and J by 0 bases, and 7 bases separated the two germline ends. The CDR3 is 14 residues long. Germline CDR1 reads SGHRS; CDR2 reads YFSETQ. The CDR3 protein is CASSLNAVNTEAFF. The DNA of the CDR3 is TGCGCCAGCAGCTTGAACGCGGTGAACACTGAAGCTTTCTTT.

The genes are TRBV5-1 and TRBJ2-1; TRBD2 might be the D (5 bases). Between the trimmed V and J ends, which lost 0 bases and 7 bases, there was a span of 11 bases. This CDR3 comprises 14 residues. Germline V gives CDR1 SGHRS, CDR2 YFSETQ. The CDR3 loop is CASSLGGRTNEQFF. Written as DNA, the CDR3 is TGCGCCAGCAGCTTGGGCGGGCGAACTAATGAGCAGTTCTTC.

The chain couples TRBV9 to TRBJ2-1; D is ambiguous. This CDR3 comprises 12 residues. The V and J ends lost 0 bases and 7 bases respectively, with 5 bases between them. CDR1 is SGDLS and CDR2 is YYNGEE in the germline V gene. CDR3 sequence (DNA): TGTGCCAGCAGCGTAGCTGAGAATGAGCAGTTCTTC. Its protein is CASSVAENEQFF.

About this clone: One end of the junction does not line up with germline, which may come from a read error. The same CDR3 can be traced to other DNA sequences in this sample. This chain links TRBV29-1 with TRBJ1-1; 8 nucleotides match TRBD1. CDR1 and CDR2 (germline): SQVTM, ANQGSEA. The CDR3 length is 16 residues. The CDR3 nucleotides read TGCAGCGAAACAGGGGGGGCCTGGATAATGAACACTGAAGCTTTTTTT. It specifies CSETGGAWIMNTEAFF.

This clone came up once. The chain combines TRBV10-3 with TRBJ2-7; perhaps TRBD1 as D (6 bases). V was cut by 8 bases and J by 2 bases, with 7 bases left in between. This CDR3 contains 11 residues. Germline assignment: CDR1 ENHRY and CDR2 SYGVKD. CDR3 amino acids: CAIGQTYEQYF. The DNA of the CDR3 is TGTGCCATCGGACAGACCTACGAGCAGTACTTC.

The chain employs TRBV28 and TRBJ1-4; 10 bases align to TRBD1. Germline CDR1 MDHEN, CDR2 SYDVKM. Germline trimming cut 8 bases from V and 7 bases from J; bases unmatched to any gene: 19. The CDR3 loop spans 18 amino acids. The CDR3 loop is CASSLGMDRGTKGEKLFF. CDR3 bases: TGTGCCAGCTCCTTAGGTATGGACAGGGGGACGAAAGGTGAAAAACTGTTTTTT. The whole variable domain, filled in from reference TRBV28 and TRBJ1-4, reads DVKVTQSSRYLVKRTGEKVFLECVQDMDHENMFWYRQDPGLGLRLIYFSYDVKMKEKGDIPEGYSVSREKKERFSLILESASTNQTSMYLCASSLGMDRGTKGEKLFFGSGTQLSVL.

The chain is built from TRBV19 and TRBJ1-5; D is perhaps TRBD1 (5 bases). The V end was cut by 7 bases, the J end by 3 bases, with 16 bases between. The CDR3 spans 15 residues. Germline loops: CDR1 LNHDA, CDR2 SQIVND (reference sequence). The CDR3 loop reads CASIIHHRFNQPQHF. The CDR3 DNA sequence: TGTGCCAGTATTATCCATCACAGGTTCAATCAGCCCCAGCATTTT. The complete variable domain, with remaining parts taken from reference TRBV19 and TRBJ1-5, reads DGGITQSPKYLFRKEGQNVTLSCEQNLNHDAMYWYRQDPGQGLRLIYYSQIVNDFQKGDIAEGYSVSREKKESFPLTVTSAQKNPTAFYLCASIIHHRFNQPQHFGDGTRLSIL.